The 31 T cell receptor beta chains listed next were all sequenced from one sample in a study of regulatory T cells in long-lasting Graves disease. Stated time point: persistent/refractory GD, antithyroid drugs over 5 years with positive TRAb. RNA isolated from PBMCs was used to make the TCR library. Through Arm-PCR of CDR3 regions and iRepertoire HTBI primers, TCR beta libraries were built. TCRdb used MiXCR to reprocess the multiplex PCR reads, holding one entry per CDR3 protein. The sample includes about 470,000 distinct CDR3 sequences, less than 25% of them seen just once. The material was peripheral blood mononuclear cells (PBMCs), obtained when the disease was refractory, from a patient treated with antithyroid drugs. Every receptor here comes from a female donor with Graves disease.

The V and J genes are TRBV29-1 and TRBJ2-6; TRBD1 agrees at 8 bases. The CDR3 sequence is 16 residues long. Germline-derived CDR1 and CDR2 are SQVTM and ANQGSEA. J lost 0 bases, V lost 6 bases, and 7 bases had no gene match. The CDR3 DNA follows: TGCAGCGTGCCGGGGACAGGCGTCTCTGGGGCCAACGTCCTGACTTTC. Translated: CSVPGTGVSGANVLTF.

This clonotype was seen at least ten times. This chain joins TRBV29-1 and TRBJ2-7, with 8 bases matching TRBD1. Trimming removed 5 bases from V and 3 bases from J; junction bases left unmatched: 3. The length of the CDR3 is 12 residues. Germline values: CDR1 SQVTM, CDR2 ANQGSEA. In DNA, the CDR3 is TGCAGCGTTTCAGGACAGGGCTACGAGCAGTACTTC. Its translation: CSVSGQGYEQYF.

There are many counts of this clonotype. The chain's CDR3 is CAWSAHRTGGKETQYF. CDR3 nucleotide sequence: TGTGCCTGGAGTGCCCACAGGACAGGGGGCAAAGAGACCCAGTACTTC. The chain employs TRBV30 and TRBJ2-5, with 11 bases lining up with TRBD1. V lost 1 base to trimming and J lost 3 bases; unmatched junction nucleotides: 7. The CDR3 is 16 residues long. The germline gives CDR1 GTSNPN, CDR2 SVGIG (reference sequence). Combining the CDR3 with reference TRBV30 and TRBJ2-5 gives the whole variable domain SQTIHQWPATLVQPVGSPLSLECTVEGTSNPNLYWYRQAAGRGLQLLFYSVGIGQISSEVPQNLSASRPQDRQFILSSKKLLLSDSGFYLCAWSAHRTGGKETQYFGPGTRLLVL.

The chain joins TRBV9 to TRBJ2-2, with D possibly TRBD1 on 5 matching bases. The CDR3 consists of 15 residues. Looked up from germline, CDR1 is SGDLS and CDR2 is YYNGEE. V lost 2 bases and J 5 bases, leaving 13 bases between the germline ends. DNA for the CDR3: TGTGCCAGCAGCGTCTACGGACAAAAGACCGGGGAGCTGTTTTTT. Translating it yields CASSVYGQKTGELFF.

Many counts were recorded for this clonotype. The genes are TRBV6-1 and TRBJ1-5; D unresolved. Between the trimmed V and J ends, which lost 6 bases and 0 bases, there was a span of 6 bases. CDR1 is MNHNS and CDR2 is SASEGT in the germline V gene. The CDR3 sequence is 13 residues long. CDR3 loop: CASRHNSNQPQHF. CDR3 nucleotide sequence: TGTGCCAGCAGACATAATAGCAATCAGCCCCAGCATTTT.

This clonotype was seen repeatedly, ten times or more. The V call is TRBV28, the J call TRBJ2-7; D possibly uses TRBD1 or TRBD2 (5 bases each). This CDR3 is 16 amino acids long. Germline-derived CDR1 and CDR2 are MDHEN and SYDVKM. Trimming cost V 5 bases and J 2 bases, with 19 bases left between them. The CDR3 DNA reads TGTGCCAGCAGTGCCGAGGGACCCCTTGACCCCTACGAGCAGTACTTC. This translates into CASSAEGPLDPYEQYF. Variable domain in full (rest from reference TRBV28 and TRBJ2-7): DVKVTQSSRYLVKRTGEKVFLECVQDMDHENMFWYRQDPGLGLRLIYFSYDVKMKEKGDIPEGYSVSREKKERFSLILESASTNQTSMYLCASSAEGPLDPYEQYFGPGTRLTVT.

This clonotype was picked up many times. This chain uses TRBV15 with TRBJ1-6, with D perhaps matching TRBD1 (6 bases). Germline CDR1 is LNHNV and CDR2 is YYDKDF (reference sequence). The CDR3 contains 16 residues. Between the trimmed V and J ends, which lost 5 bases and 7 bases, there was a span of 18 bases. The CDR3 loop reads CATSPMGGRPNSPLHF. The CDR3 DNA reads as TGTGCCACCAGCCCGATGGGGGGGCGGCCGAATTCACCCCTCCACTTT. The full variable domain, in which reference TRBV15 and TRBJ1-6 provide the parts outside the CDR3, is DAMVIQNPRYQVTQFGKPVTLSCSQTLNHNVMYWYQQKSSQAPKLLFHYYDKDFNNEADTPDNFQSRRPNTSFCFLDIRSPGLGDTAMYLCATSPMGGRPNSPLHFGNGTRLTVT.

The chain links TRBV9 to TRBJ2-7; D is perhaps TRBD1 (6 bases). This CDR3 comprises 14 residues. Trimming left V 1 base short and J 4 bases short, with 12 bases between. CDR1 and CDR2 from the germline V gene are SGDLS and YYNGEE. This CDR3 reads CASSVPRGEYEQYF. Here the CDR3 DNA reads TGTGCCAGCAGCGTACCCAGGGGAGAATACGAGCAGTACTTC.

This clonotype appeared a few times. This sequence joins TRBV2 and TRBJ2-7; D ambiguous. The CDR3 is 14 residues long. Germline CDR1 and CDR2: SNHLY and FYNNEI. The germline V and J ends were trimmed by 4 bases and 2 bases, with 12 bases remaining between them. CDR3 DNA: TGTGCCAGCAGTGTTGGCCAGGTAACCTACGAGCAGTACTTC. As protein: CASSVGQVTYEQYF. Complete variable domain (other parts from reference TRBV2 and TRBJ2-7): EPEVTQTPSHQVTQMGQEVILRCVPISNHLYFYWYRQILGQKVEFLVSFYNNEISEKSEIFDDQFSVERPDGSNFTLKIRSTKLEDSAMYFCASSVGQVTYEQYFGPGTRLTVT.

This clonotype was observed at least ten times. The CDR3 DNA reads TGTGCCAGCAGTTTGGACAGGGAGAGGGATCAGCCCCAGCATTTT. Its translation is CASSLDRERDQPQHF. The V call is TRBV12-3 or TRBV12-4, the J call TRBJ1-5, with TRBD1 identical over 8 bases. The V gene end was trimmed by 3 bases and the J gene end by 5 bases; junction bases not matched to a gene: 6. This CDR3 spans 15 amino acids.

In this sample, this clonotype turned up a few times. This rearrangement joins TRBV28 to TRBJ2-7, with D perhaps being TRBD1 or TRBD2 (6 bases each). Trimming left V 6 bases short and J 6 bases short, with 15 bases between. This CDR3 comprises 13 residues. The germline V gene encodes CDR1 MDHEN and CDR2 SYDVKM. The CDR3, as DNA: TGTGCCAGCAGCACCTACCGGGGGCGCGAGCAGTACTTC. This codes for CASSTYRGREQYF.

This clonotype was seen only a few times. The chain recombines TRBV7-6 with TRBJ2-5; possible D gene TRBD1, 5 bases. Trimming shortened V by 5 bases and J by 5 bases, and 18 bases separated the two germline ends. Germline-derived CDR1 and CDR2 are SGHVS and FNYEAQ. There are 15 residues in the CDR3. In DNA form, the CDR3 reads TGTGCCAGCAGCGATCGCGCAGGGTCAGGGGAGACCCAGTACTTC. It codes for CASSDRAGSGETQYF.

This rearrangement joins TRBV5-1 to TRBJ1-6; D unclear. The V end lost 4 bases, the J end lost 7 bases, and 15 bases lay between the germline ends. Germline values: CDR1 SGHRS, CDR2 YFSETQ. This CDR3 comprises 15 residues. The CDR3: CASSLRAAANSPLHF. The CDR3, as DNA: TGCGCCAGCAGCCTCCGGGCAGCCGCAAATTCACCCCTCCACTTT.

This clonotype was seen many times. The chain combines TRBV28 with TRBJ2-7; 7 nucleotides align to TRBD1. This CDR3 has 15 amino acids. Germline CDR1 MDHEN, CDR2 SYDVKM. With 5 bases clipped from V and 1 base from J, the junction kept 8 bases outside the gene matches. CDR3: CASSNRQGRSYEQYF. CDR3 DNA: TGTGCCAGCAGTAACAGACAGGGAAGGTCCTACGAGCAGTACTTC. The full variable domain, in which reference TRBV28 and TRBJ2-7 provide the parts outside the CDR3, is DVKVTQSSRYLVKRTGEKVFLECVQDMDHENMFWYRQDPGLGLRLIYFSYDVKMKEKGDIPEGYSVSREKKERFSLILESASTNQTSMYLCASSNRQGRSYEQYFGPGTRLTVT.

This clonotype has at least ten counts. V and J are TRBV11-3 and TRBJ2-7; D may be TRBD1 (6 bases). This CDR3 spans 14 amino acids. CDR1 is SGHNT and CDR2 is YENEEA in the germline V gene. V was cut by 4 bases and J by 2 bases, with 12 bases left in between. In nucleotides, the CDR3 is TGTGCCAGCAGCTCCGCAGGACAGACCTACGAGCAGTACTTC. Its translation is CASSSAGQTYEQYF.

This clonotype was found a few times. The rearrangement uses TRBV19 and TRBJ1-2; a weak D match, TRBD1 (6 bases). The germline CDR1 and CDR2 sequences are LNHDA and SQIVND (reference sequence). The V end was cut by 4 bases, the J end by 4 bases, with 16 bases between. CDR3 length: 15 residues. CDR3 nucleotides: TGTGCCAGTAGTACCCGGACAGCGGCGGGCTATGGCTACACCTTC. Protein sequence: CASSTRTAAGYGYTF.

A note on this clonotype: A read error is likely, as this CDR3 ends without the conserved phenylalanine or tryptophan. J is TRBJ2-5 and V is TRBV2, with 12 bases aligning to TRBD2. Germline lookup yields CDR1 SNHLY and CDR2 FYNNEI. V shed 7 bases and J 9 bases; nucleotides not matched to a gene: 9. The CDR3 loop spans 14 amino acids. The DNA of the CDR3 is TGTGCCAGCATGAGGACTAGCGGGGATGAGGCCCAGTACCTC. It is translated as CASMRTSGDEAQYL.

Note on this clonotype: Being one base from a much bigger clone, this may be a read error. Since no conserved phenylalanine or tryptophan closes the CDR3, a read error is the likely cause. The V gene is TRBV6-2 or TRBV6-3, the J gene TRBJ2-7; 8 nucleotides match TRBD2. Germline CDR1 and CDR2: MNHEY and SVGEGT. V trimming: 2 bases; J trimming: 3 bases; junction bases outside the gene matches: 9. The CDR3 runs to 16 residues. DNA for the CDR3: TGTGCCAGCAGTTACAAGGAGCGGGAGTGGAGCTACGAGCAGTACCTC. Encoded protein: CASSYKEREWSYEQYL.

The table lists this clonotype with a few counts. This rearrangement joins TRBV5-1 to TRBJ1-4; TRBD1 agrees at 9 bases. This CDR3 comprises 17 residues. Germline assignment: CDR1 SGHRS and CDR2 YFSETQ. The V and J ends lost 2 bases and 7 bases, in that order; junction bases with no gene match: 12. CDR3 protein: CASSFGTGRLGGEKLFF. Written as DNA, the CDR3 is TGCGCCAGCAGCTTCGGGACAGGGAGGCTCGGAGGTGAAAAACTGTTTTTT.

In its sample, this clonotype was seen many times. The CDR3 is CASSLQRSQPQHF. The DNA of the CDR3 is TGTGCCAGCAGTTTACAGAGATCCCAGCCCCAGCATTTT. The chain has TRBV6-5 and TRBJ1-5; D gene unclear. From germline, CDR1 is MNHEY and CDR2 SVGAGI. Trimming cost V 4 bases and J 7 bases, with 11 bases left between them. The CDR3 extends over 13 amino acids.

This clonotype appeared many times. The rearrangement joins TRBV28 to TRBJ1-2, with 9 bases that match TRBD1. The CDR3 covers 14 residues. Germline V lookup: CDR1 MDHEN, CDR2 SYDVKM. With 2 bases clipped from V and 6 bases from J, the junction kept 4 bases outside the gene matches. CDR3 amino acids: CASSLTGTGHGYTF. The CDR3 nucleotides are TGTGCCAGCAGTTTAACCGGGACAGGGCATGGCTACACCTTC.

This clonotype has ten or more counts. CDR3 in amino acids: CASSEFVRDQPQHF. The CDR3 DNA reads TGTGCCAGCAGTGAATTTGTCAGGGATCAGCCCCAGCATTTT. The chain recombines TRBV6-1 with TRBJ1-5, with D perhaps matching TRBD1 (5 bases). In germline, CDR1 is MNHNS, CDR2 SASEGT. The V gene lost 2 bases and the J gene lost 5 bases, with 10 bases spanning the gap. This CDR3 is 14 amino acids long.

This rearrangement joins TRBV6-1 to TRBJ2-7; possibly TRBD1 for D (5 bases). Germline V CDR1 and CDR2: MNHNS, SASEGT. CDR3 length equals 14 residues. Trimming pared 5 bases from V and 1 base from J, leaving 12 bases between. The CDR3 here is CASSRDSESYEQYF. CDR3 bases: TGTGCCAGCAGTCGAGACAGCGAGTCCTACGAGCAGTACTTC.

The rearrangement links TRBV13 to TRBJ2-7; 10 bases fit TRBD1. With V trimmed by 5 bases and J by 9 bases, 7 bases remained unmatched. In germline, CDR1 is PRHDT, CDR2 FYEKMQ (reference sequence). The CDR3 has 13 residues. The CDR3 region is CASSQGQGGVQYF. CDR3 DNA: TGTGCCAGCAGCCAAGGACAGGGGGGTGTGCAGTACTTC.

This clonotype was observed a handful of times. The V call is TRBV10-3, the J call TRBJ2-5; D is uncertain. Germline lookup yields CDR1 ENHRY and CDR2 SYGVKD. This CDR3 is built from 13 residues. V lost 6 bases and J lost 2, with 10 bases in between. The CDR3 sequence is CAIRIIGQETQYF. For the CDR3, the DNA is TGTGCCATCAGAATAATAGGGCAAGAGACCCAGTACTTC.

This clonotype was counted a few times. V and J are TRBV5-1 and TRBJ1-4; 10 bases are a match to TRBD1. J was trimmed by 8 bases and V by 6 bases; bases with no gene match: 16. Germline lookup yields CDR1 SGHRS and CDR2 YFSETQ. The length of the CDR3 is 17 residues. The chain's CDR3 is CASTAFPPGQGSEKLFF. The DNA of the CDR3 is TGCGCCAGCACCGCATTCCCCCCGGGACAGGGGAGCGAAAAACTGTTTTTT.

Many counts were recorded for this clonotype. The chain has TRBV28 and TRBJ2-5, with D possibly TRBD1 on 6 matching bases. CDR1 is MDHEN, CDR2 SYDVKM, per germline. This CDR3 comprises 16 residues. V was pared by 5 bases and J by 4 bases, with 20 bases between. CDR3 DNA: TGTGCCAGCAGTGCTTCCGGGACACTGGACCGAGAGACCCAGTACTTC. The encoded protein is CASSASGTLDRETQYF.

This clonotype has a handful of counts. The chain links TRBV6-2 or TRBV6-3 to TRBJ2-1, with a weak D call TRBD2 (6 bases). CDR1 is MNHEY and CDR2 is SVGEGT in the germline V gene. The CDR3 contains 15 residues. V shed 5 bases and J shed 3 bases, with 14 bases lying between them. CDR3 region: CASSITGGNYNEQFF. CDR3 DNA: TGTGCCAGCAGTATTACGGGCGGGAACTACAATGAGCAGTTCTTC.

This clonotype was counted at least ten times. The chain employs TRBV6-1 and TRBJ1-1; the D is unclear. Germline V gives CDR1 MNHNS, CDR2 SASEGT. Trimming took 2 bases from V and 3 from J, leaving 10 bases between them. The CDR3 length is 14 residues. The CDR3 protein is CASSEWGWDTEAFF. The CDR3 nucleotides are TGTGCCAGCAGTGAATGGGGTTGGGACACTGAAGCTTTCTTT.

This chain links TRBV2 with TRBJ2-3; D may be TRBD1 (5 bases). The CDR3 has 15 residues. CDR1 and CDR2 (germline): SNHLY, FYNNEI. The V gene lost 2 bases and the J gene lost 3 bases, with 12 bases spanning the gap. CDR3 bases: TGTGCCAGCAGTGAATTCAGGGTCCGGACAGATACGCAGTATTTT. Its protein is CASSEFRVRTDTQYF.

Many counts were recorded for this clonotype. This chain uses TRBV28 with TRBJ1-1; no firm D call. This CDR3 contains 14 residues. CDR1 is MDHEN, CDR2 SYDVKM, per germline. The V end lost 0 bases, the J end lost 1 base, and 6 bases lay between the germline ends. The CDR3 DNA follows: TGTGCCAGCAGTTTATGGACGGAGAACACTGAAGCTTTCTTT. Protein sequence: CASSLWTENTEAFF.